This entry features one T cell receptor (beta chain) sequence. Its cognate antigen is unknown. The data were obtained in a study of regulatory T cells in long-lasting Graves disease. For TCR beta, libraries came from iRepertoire HTBI primers and Arm-PCR of CDR3 regions. TCRdb reprocessed the multiplex PCR reads via MiXCR and lists one record per CDR3 protein. The table has around 450,000 distinct CDR3 sequences, under 25% seen once. Study-level points and caveats: Patients with persistent disease showed a bias toward TRBV28, TRBJ1-2 and TRBJ2-5. Clonotypes that were public and shared totalled fewer than 3,500 in persistent patients versus approximately 970 in new patients. TCR diversity was lower in persistent Graves' patients than in newly diagnosed ones.

Time point defined: persistent/refractory GD, antithyroid drugs over 5 years with positive TRAb. Making the TCR library involved RNA that had been extracted from PBMCs. The germline V gene has CDR1 LNHDA and CDR2 SQIVND (reference sequence). The V and J ends lost 5 bases and 5 bases respectively, with 16 bases between them. The CDR3 is 15 residues long. Sequenced here: peripheral blood mononuclear cells (PBMCs), sampled when the disease was refractory, from a patient treated with antithyroid drugs. The sequence derives from a female donor with Graves disease. The J gene is TRBJ1-5, the V gene TRBV19; the D gene is possibly TRBD1 (5 bases). CDR3 protein: CASSPGDGWYQPQHF. The CDR3 nucleotides read TGTGCCAGTAGTCCTGGGGACGGATGGTATCAGCCCCAGCATTTT. The full variable domain, rest sourced from reference TRBV19 and TRBJ1-5, is DGGITQSPKYLFRKEGQNVTLSCEQNLNHDAMYWYRQDPGQGLRLIYYSQIVNDFQKGDIAEGYSVSREKKESFPLTVTSAQKNPTAFYLCASSPGDGWYQPQHFGDGTRLSIL.